This record concerns one TCR beta chain sequence. Its target is not known. These data originate in a study of CD8 T cells in ankylosing spondylitis. Whole-study results and caveats: It appeared that ankylosing spondylitis blood was characterized by a TCR beta motif of roughly 8 highly homologous variants.

Germline CDR1 is LNHNV and CDR2 is YYDKDF (reference sequence). The length of the CDR3 is 11 residues. The ends were cut back, 4 bases at V and 4 bases at J, with 4 bases in the middle. TCRdb reprocessed the 5' RACE reads with MiXCR, giving one entry per CDR3 protein. The sample consists of 350,000 to 450,000 distinct CDR3 sequences, roughly 26% of them appearing once. Input material: blood, either unsorted or a sorted T cell fraction (not recorded which). The receptor was isolated from a male donor with ankylosing spondylitis. This chain uses TRBV15 with TRBJ1-2; no clear D gene. CDR3 residues: CATSKGYGYTF. In nucleotides, the CDR3 is TGTGCCACCAGCAAGGGCTATGGCTACACCTTC.